This entry features one TCR beta chain sequence. This entry comes from a study of blood T cell repertoires in COVID-19. Across the study: Both acute and convalescent COVID-19 samples were obtained from the United States, Italy and Spain. PBMCs, B-cell-depleted T cells, or T cells provided the cDNA or gDNA that made up the material.

The CDR3 has 16 residues. In germline, CDR1 is SNHLY, CDR2 FYNNEI. Trimming took 2 bases from V and 2 from J; bases not matched to a gene: 5. In the original processing: Reference gene primer amplification gave estimated nucleated cell counts. Measured with immunoSEQ multiplex PCR; TCRdb has only the in-frame clones, and not every one. V, J and clone size derive from that table, while D and trimming were established from the DNA sequence. The sample gives some 50,000 clones, approximately 86% of which show up once; 8% to 10% is in the top ten. The origin of this receptor is an elderly man in a cohort sampled during active COVID-19. V is TRBV2 and J is TRBJ1-2; 10 positions agree with TRBD1. Sequenced material: peripheral blood. The CDR3 region is CASSESGQGVNYGYTF. DNA for the CDR3: TGTGCCAGCAGTGAATCCGGACAGGGGGTGAACTATGGCTACACCTTC.